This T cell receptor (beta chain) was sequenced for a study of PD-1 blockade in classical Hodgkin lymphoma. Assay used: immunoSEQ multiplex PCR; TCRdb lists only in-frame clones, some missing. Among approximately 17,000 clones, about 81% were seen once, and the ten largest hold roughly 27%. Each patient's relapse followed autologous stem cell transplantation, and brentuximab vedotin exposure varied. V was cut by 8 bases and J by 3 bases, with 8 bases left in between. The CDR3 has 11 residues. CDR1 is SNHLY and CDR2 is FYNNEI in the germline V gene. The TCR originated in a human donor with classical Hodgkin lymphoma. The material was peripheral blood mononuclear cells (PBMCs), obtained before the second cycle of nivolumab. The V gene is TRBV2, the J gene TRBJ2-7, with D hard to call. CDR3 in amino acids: CASGQNYEQYF. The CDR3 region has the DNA TGTGCCAGCGGGCAGAACTACGAGCAGTACTTC.